The subject of this entry is one T cell receptor beta chain. Looked up from germline, CDR1 is SEHNR and CDR2 is FQNEAQ (reference sequence). J gave up 5 bases and V 8 bases, and 6 bases lay outside the gene matches. CDR3 size: 14 residues. These data come from a study of shared clonotypes between healthy human individuals. Assay: immunoSEQ multiplex PCR; the TCRdb copy retains only in-frame clones and omits some. The data hold some 740,000 clones, with 80% to 95% observed a single time. Terminally differentiated effector memory CD45RA+ cells were excluded from the naive CD8 cells, which were CD45RO-negative and positively selected for CCR7.

V is TRBV7-9 and J is TRBJ2-1; 10 nucleotides line up with TRBD2. Sequencing used naive CD8+ T cells sorted from blood. The TCR comes from a man aged 25 to 40 in good health. CDR3 DNA sequence: TGTGCCAGCTGGAGCGGGAGGGAGAACAATGAGCAGTTCTTC. It yields the protein CASWSGRENNEQFF.